The 22 T cell receptor beta chains below were found in one sample sequenced in a study of shared clonotypes between healthy human individuals. TCRdb's copy holds only in-frame clones and misses some; the assay was immunoSEQ multiplex PCR. The sample holds under 1,100,000 clones; approximately 80% are singletons and the top ten take around 0.6%. The sample comprised memory CD4+ T cells from PBMCs. The subset here: CD45RA-negative fraction. The receptor set was obtained from a man younger than 35 in good health. Some clones in this sample may be carry-over from other donors' samples.

V gene TRBV9 combines with J gene TRBJ2-1; 11 nucleotides align to TRBD2. V lost 3 bases to trimming and J lost 9 bases; unmatched junction nucleotides: 8. This CDR3 has 15 residues. Germline assignment: CDR1 SGDLS and CDR2 YYNGEE. In DNA form, the CDR3 reads TGTGCCAGCAGCGCCGAGCTAGCGGGAGGTACTGAGCAGTTCTTC. Its protein product is CASSAELAGGTEQFF.

This clone was observed a handful of times. The chain is built from TRBV27 and TRBJ2-1; a weak D match, TRBD2 (5 bases). The ends were cut back, 5 bases at V and 0 bases at J, with 17 bases in the middle. CDR1 and CDR2 from the germline V gene are MNHEY and SMNVEV (reference sequence). CDR3 length: 17 residues. DNA of the CDR3: TGTGCCAGCAGTCCCCTCACTAGTTCCTTCTCCTACAATGAGCAGTTCTTC. It translates to CASSPLTSSFSYNEQFF.

This chain connects TRBV11-3 to TRBJ2-7; D is undetermined. The germline V gene encodes CDR1 SGHNT and CDR2 YENEEA. The germline V and J ends were trimmed by 3 bases and 6 bases, with 12 bases remaining between them. The CDR3 is 13 amino acids. CDR3 in amino acids: CASSFRPDLEQYF. The CDR3 DNA reads TGTGCCAGCAGCTTCCGGCCAGACCTCGAGCAGTACTTC.

V usage is TRBV7-9 and J usage is TRBJ2-5; the D gene is possibly TRBD2 (5 bases). The CDR3 length is 14 residues. The germline V gene encodes CDR1 SEHNR and CDR2 FQNEAQ (reference sequence). Trimming left V 4 bases short and J 5 bases short, with 14 bases between. The CDR3 spells CASSSVGRVETQYF. Here the CDR3 DNA reads TGTGCCAGCAGCTCGGTGGGGAGAGTGGAGACCCAGTACTTC. The entire variable domain, with the rest obtained from reference TRBV7-9 and TRBJ2-5, is as follows: DTGVSQNPRHKITKRGQNVTFRCDPISEHNRLYWYRQTLGQGPEFLTYFQNEAQLEKSRLLSDRFSAERPKGSFSTLEIQRTEQGDSAMYLCASSSVGRVETQYFGPGTRLLVL.

This sequence joins TRBV30 and TRBJ1-1, with no clear D. The CDR3 loop spans 12 amino acids. The V gene lost 4 bases and the J gene lost 4 bases, with 10 bases spanning the gap. Germline CDR1 reads GTSNPN; CDR2 reads SVGIG (reference sequence). This CDR3 is CAWTRRFTEAFF. The CDR3, as DNA: TGTGCCTGGACCAGGCGGTTCACTGAAGCTTTCTTT.

The gene calls are TRBV5-6 and TRBJ2-3, with 7 bases that match TRBD2. CDR3 length: 15 amino acids. Germline V lookup: CDR1 SGHDT, CDR2 YYEEEE. J gave up 4 bases and V 1 base, and 6 bases lay outside the gene matches. The CDR3 loop is CASSLIGLAADTQYF. The CDR3, as DNA: TGTGCCAGCAGCTTGATAGGCCTAGCGGCAGATACGCAGTATTTT.

V gene TRBV29-1 combines with J gene TRBJ2-5, with D possibly matching TRBD2 (5 bases). In germline, CDR1 is SQVTM, CDR2 ANQGSEA. This CDR3 is built from 12 residues. V gave up 4 bases and J gave up 7 bases, with 13 bases separating them. The DNA of the CDR3 is TGCAGCGTTGGGGGAGTCGAGGGGACCCAGTACTTC. This translates into CSVGGVEGTQYF.

CDR3 loop: CASSFLRGRDNEQFF. The CDR3 coding sequence is TGTGCCAGCAGCTTCCTTCGCGGCAGGGACAATGAGCAGTTCTTC. The chain recombines TRBV11-2 with TRBJ2-1; possibly TRBD1 for D (5 bases). From germline, CDR1 is SGHAT and CDR2 FQNNGV. The CDR3 loop spans 15 amino acids. V was clipped by 3 bases and J by 5 bases, with 14 bases between them.

The V call is TRBV28, the J call TRBJ2-7; the D gene is possibly TRBD1 (5 bases). Deletions cut 10 bases from V and 0 bases from J, with 13 bases between. Germline V gives CDR1 MDHEN, CDR2 SYDVKM. There are 13 residues in the CDR3. The CDR3 protein is CATLLRDSYEQYF. In DNA form, the CDR3 reads TGTGCCACCCTCCTCAGGGACTCCTACGAGCAGTACTTC. The entire variable domain, with the rest obtained from reference TRBV28 and TRBJ2-7, is as follows: DVKVTQSSRYLVKRTGEKVFLECVQDMDHENMFWYRQDPGLGLRLIYFSYDVKMKEKGDIPEGYSVSREKKERFSLILESASTNQTSMYLCATLLRDSYEQYFGPGTRLTVT.

Note on this clone: This clone may be a read error of a much larger clone one base away. The chain carries TRBV29-1 and TRBJ2-5, with D unresolved. V was trimmed by 5 bases and J by 2 bases, leaving 9 bases between them. The CDR3 consists of 12 residues. CDR1 and CDR2 (germline): SQVTM, ANQGSEA. CDR3 nucleotide sequence: TGCAGCGTTCTGGCAGCTCAAGAGACCCAGTACTTC. This sequence encodes CSVLAAQETQYF.

The chain carries TRBV11-3 and TRBJ2-1, with D hard to call. From germline, CDR1 is SGHNT and CDR2 YENEEA. The CDR3 extends over 15 amino acids. Trimming cost V 5 bases and J 5 bases, with 16 bases left between them. For the CDR3, the DNA is TGTGCCAGCAGCCTCCTAGGCGCATCAAACAATGAGCAGTTCTTC. It encodes CASSLLGASNNEQFF. Full variable domain (missing parts from reference TRBV11-3 and TRBJ2-1): EAGVVQSPRYKIIEKKQPVAFWCNPISGHNTLYWYLQNLGQGPELLIRYENEEAVDDSQLPKDRFSAERLKGVDSTLKIQPAELGDSAVYLCASSLLGASNNEQFFGPGTRLTVL.

V is TRBV10-3 and J is TRBJ1-1; TRBD1 agrees at 10 bases. CDR1 ENHRY and CDR2 SYGVKD come from the germline V gene. The CDR3 runs to 13 residues. J gave up 5 bases and V 10 bases, and 7 bases lay outside the gene matches. The DNA for the CDR3 is TGTGCCACCTACCCGGGACAGGGGACTGAAGCTTTCTTT. Protein sequence: CATYPGQGTEAFF.

As concerns this clone: The sample carries other DNA sequences with the same CDR3. The genes are TRBV18 and TRBJ2-5; no firm D call. Germline CDR1 is KGHSH and CDR2 is LQKENI. The CDR3 spans 13 residues. V was trimmed by 2 bases and J by 2 bases, leaving 6 bases between them. This chain's CDR3 is CASSPGRQETQYF. DNA of the CDR3: TGTGCCAGCTCACCAGGCAGGCAAGAGACCCAGTACTTC.

The genes are TRBV2 and TRBJ1-4; D is possibly TRBD1 (5 bases). The CDR3 extends over 16 amino acids. Looked up from germline, CDR1 is SNHLY and CDR2 is FYNNEI. Trimming removed 8 bases from V and 0 bases from J, with 16 bases in between. The CDR3 DNA reads as TGTGCCAGCCGTGGCAGGGCCCACGCAACTAATGAAAAACTGTTTTTT. Translated, it gives CASRGRAHATNEKLFF.

As DNA, the CDR3 is TGTGCCAGCCACCGGGACAGAAACACCGGGGAGCTGTTTTTT. This codes for CASHRDRNTGELFF. The chain combines TRBV6-1 with TRBJ2-2, with 7 nucleotides matching TRBD1. CDR1 and CDR2 from the germline V gene are MNHNS and SASEGT. The J segment lost 2 bases and the V segment lost 8 bases, leaving 5 bases of the junction unmatched. The CDR3 runs to 14 residues.

On this clone: Being one base from a much bigger clone, this may be a read error. Other DNA variants within this sample encode the same CDR3. The V call is TRBV5-1, the J call TRBJ2-5; 7 nucleotides match TRBD1. The CDR3 is made up of 15 amino acids. CDR1 is SGHRS and CDR2 is YFSETQ in the germline V gene. The V and J ends lost 4 bases and 2 bases, in that order; junction bases with no gene match: 8. The CDR3 DNA reads TGCGCCAGCAGCCTTGGGACAGCACTTCAAGAGACCCAGTACTTC. Its translation: CASSLGTALQETQYF. Based on the CDR3 plus reference TRBV5-1 and TRBJ2-5, the full variable domain is KAGVTQTPRYLIKTRGQQVTLSCSPISGHRSVSWYQQTPGQGLQFLFEYFSETQRNKGNFPGRFSGRQFSNSRSEMNVSTLELGDSALYLCASSLGTALQETQYFGPGTRLLVL.

V gene TRBV5-4 combines with J gene TRBJ2-1, with 9 bases identical to TRBD2. CDR1 is SGHNT and CDR2 is YYREEE in the germline V gene (reference sequence). The CDR3 runs 15 residues. Unmatched junction bases numbered 7, after V lost 3 bases and J lost 6 bases. The CDR3 loop reads CASSSMTSGLNEQFF. CDR3 DNA: TGTGCCAGCAGCTCGATGACTAGCGGTCTCAATGAGCAGTTCTTC.

The chain recombines TRBV11-2 with TRBJ2-7; 7 nucleotides match TRBD2. The CDR3 runs to 14 residues. Germline assignment: CDR1 SGHAT and CDR2 FQNNGV. The junction had 7 bases not matched to a gene; V was cut back by 3 bases and J by 5 bases. The CDR3 DNA reads as TGTGCCAGCAGCTTGGGCGGGAGTCACCACGAGCAGTACTTC. Translated, it gives CASSLGGSHHEQYF.

V gene TRBV7-8 combines with J gene TRBJ1-2, with 7 bases matching TRBD1. With 3 bases clipped from V and 4 bases from J, the junction kept 5 bases outside the gene matches. This CDR3 contains 14 residues. Germline V lookup: CDR1 SGHVS, CDR2 FQNEAQ. CDR3 residues: CASSFGRGVYGYTF. The CDR3 nucleotides read TGTGCCAGCAGCTTTGGCAGGGGGGTCTATGGCTACACCTTC. Full variable domain (missing parts from reference TRBV7-8 and TRBJ1-2): GAGVSQSPRYKVAKRGQDVALRCDPISGHVSLFWYQQALGQGPEFLTYFQNEAQLDKSGLPSDRFFAERPEGSVSTLKIQRTQQEDSAVYLCASSFGRGVYGYTFGSGTRLTVV.

The chain has TRBV7-4 and TRBJ2-7; either TRBD1 or TRBD2 may fit D (5 bases each). Per the germline V gene, CDR1 is SGHVT and CDR2 is SQSDAQ. With 3 bases removed from V and 6 bases from J, the gap between germline ends came to 12 bases. CDR3 size: 13 residues. CDR3: CASSFPGPGEQYF. CDR3 nucleotides: TGTGCCAGCAGCTTTCCGGGACCAGGCGAGCAGTACTTC. The whole variable domain, filled in from reference TRBV7-4 and TRBJ2-7, reads GAGVSQSPRYKVAKRGRDVALRCDSISGHVTLYWYRQTLGQGSEVLTYSQSDAQRDKSGRPSGRFSAERPERSVSTLKIQRTEQGDSAVYLCASSFPGPGEQYFGPGTRLTVT.

This chain connects TRBV5-1 to TRBJ2-7; 7 bases fit TRBD1. The CDR3 has 13 amino acids. Per the germline V gene, CDR1 is SGHRS and CDR2 is YFSETQ. Unmatched junction bases numbered 4, after V lost 4 bases and J lost 3 bases. CDR3 amino acids: CASSRQGYYEQYF. CDR3 sequence (DNA): TGCGCCAGCAGCCGACAGGGTTACTACGAGCAGTACTTC.

The table lists this clone with many counts. The J gene is TRBJ2-3, the V gene TRBV5-4, with 9 bases that match TRBD2. The ends lost 2 bases at V and 4 bases at J; junction bases unmatched: 5. CDR1 is SGHNT and CDR2 is YYREEE in the germline V gene (reference sequence). The CDR3 is 15 amino acids. CDR3 bases: TGTGCCAGCAGCTTAGGCGGGAGGGAGCCAGATACGCAGTATTTT. The encoded protein is CASSLGGREPDTQYF.